The next 32 T cell receptor beta chains were all read from a single sample in a study of cytomegalovirus exposure and HLA in healthy donors. The PCR ran on 60 Vbeta and 13 Jbeta primers. Assay: immunoSEQ multiplex PCR; the TCRdb copy retains only in-frame clones and omits some. Of about 250,000 clones in the sample, approximately 81% were seen once. The sequenced sample was PBMCs. These TCRs come from a girl aged 2-10 years in good health and CMV-seronegative.

The V and J genes are TRBV7-8 and TRBJ2-2; 10 positions match TRBD1. Germline CDR1 SGHVS, CDR2 FQNEAQ. The CDR3 has 14 residues. V lost 3 bases to trimming and J lost 6 bases; unmatched junction nucleotides: 1. CDR3 bases: TGTGCCAGCAGCTTCGACAGGGGGCCCGGGGAGCTGTTTTTT. Its protein is CASSFDRGPGELFF.

This rearrangement joins TRBV4-1 to TRBJ2-3, with D maybe TRBD1 (5 bases). Trimming stripped 0 bases from V and 0 bases from J, with 7 bases between. The CDR3 runs 15 residues. The germline V gene has CDR1 MGHRA and CDR2 YSYEKL. In DNA form, the CDR3 reads TGCGCCAGCAGCCAAGAAGGGGTTAGCACAGATACGCAGTATTTT. This translates into CASSQEGVSTDTQYF.

J is TRBJ2-5 and V is TRBV2; D might be TRBD1 (6 bases). Deletions cut 10 bases from V and 3 bases from J, with 12 bases between. There are 12 residues in the CDR3. Germline CDR1 SNHLY, CDR2 FYNNEI. The CDR3 DNA follows: TGTGCCACCCCGACAGGAAAAGAGACCCAGTACTTC. Amino acid sequence: CATPTGKETQYF.

The V and J genes are TRBV29-1 and TRBJ1-2, with 9 nucleotides matching TRBD1. The CDR3 extends over 15 amino acids. After removal of 4 bases from V and 0 bases from J, the junction contained 6 bases not matched to a gene. Germline V gives CDR1 SQVTM, CDR2 ANQGSEA. The DNA for the CDR3 is TGCAGCGTTGTTTTAAGACAGGGGGCTAACTATGGCTACACCTTC. It codes for CSVVLRQGANYGYTF. The full variable domain, rest sourced from reference TRBV29-1 and TRBJ1-2, is SAVISQKPSRDICQRGTSLTIQCQVDSQVTMMFWYRQQPGQSLTLIATANQGSEATYESGFVIDKFPISRPNLTFSTLTVSNMSPEDSSIYLCSVVLRQGANYGYTFGSGTRLTVV.

This chain connects TRBV7-8 to TRBJ1-2, with 8 bases aligning to TRBD1. The V segment lost 5 bases and the J segment 5 bases; nucleotides outside the gene matches: 10. This CDR3 is 15 amino acids long. Germline-derived CDR1 and CDR2 are SGHVS and FQNEAQ. CDR3 in amino acids: CASSIGQGGIYGYTF. CDR3 nucleotides: TGTGCCAGCAGCATAGGACAGGGCGGGATATATGGCTACACCTTC.

V is TRBV5-1 and J is TRBJ2-3; D gene unclear. Germline V gives CDR1 SGHRS, CDR2 YFSETQ. The CDR3 is 14 residues long. Trimming stripped 0 bases from V and 0 bases from J, with 5 bases between. The CDR3 DNA reads as TGCGCCAGCAGCTTGGGGAGCAGCACAGATACGCAGTATTTT. Protein product: CASSLGSSTDTQYF.

V usage is TRBV15 and J usage is TRBJ2-7; TRBD1 matches 12 bases. CDR1 is LNHNV and CDR2 is YYDKDF in the germline V gene (reference sequence). The CDR3 runs to 19 residues. V trimming: 4 bases; J trimming: 5 bases; junction bases outside the gene matches: 18. The CDR3 region has the DNA TGTGCCACCAGCAAGCGTATCGGCCGAGGGGACAGGGGGCCAAACGAGCAGTACTTC. Amino acids: CATSKRIGRGDRGPNEQYF.

This sequence joins TRBV5-6 and TRBJ2-3; no firm D call. V lost 0 bases and J lost 0, with 8 bases in between. Germline V lookup: CDR1 SGHDT, CDR2 YYEEEE. The CDR3 sequence is 15 residues long. The CDR3 region is CASSLGLGSTDTQYF. Written as DNA, the CDR3 is TGTGCCAGCAGCTTGGGGCTAGGTAGCACAGATACGCAGTATTTT. Supplemented by reference TRBV5-6 and TRBJ2-3, the full variable domain reads DAGVTQSPTHLIKTRGQQVTLRCSPKSGHDTVSWYQQALGQGPQFIFQYYEEEERQRGNFPDRFSGHQFPNYSSELNVNALLLGDSALYLCASSLGLGSTDTQYFGPGTRLTVL.

The chain carries TRBV11-2 and TRBJ2-1, with D perhaps matching TRBD1 (6 bases). The length of the CDR3 is 13 residues. Germline CDR1 reads SGHAT; CDR2 reads FQNNGV. V was shortened by 2 bases and J by 6 bases, with 8 bases between the two germline ends. The chain's CDR3 is CASSLTGSNEQFF. The CDR3 region has the DNA TGTGCCAGCAGCTTAACAGGGTCCAATGAGCAGTTCTTC.

This clone came up once. This chain joins TRBV27 and TRBJ2-7, with 9 bases matching TRBD2. V lost 10 bases, J lost 0 bases, and 10 bases stayed unmatched. The germline V gene has CDR1 MNHEY and CDR2 SMNVEV (reference sequence). The CDR3 spans 15 residues. This CDR3 reads CAKPPRLAASYEQYF. The CDR3 nucleotides are TGTGCCAAACCCCCCAGACTAGCGGCCTCCTACGAGCAGTACTTC.

The J gene is TRBJ1-2, the V gene TRBV10-2; 9 nucleotides line up with TRBD1. V dropped 6 bases and J dropped 3; count of bases not matched to a gene: 5. CDR3 length equals 14 residues. Germline V gene sequence: CDR1 WSHSY, CDR2 SAAADI. CDR3 residues: CASSHNRGHYGYTF. The CDR3 nucleotides read TGCGCCAGCAGCCACAACAGGGGGCACTATGGCTACACCTTC.

This chain uses TRBV6-5 with TRBJ2-3, with 11 nucleotides matching TRBD2. The CDR3 sequence is 15 residues long. Trimming removed 6 bases from V and 5 bases from J; junction bases left unmatched: 7. CDR1 MNHEY and CDR2 SVGAGI come from the germline V gene. DNA of the CDR3: TGTGCCAGCAGCCAACTAGCGGGGGCGGGAGATACGCAGTATTTT. Translation: CASSQLAGAGDTQYF.

V gene TRBV14 combines with J gene TRBJ2-1; D perhaps matches TRBD2 (5 bases). Germline-derived CDR1 and CDR2 are SGHDN and FVKESK. The CDR3 spans 15 residues. The germline V and J ends were trimmed by 2 bases and 1 base, with 9 bases remaining between them. CDR3 sequence reads: CASSQFLASYNEQFF. CDR3 sequence (DNA): TGTGCCAGCAGCCAATTTCTAGCTTCCTACAATGAGCAGTTCTTC.

This clone turned up a few times. The rearrangement joins TRBV9 to TRBJ2-5; 14 nucleotides align to TRBD2. Trimming removed 3 bases from V and 2 bases from J; junction bases left unmatched: 3. This CDR3 is 16 amino acids long. CDR1 and CDR2 from the germline V gene are SGDLS and YYNGEE. CDR3 nucleotide sequence: TGTGCCAGCAGCGGCGGGACTAGCGGGGGACAAGAGACCCAGTACTTC. Protein: CASSGGTSGGQETQYF.

The chain uses TRBV11-3 and TRBJ2-1; 7 nucleotides agree with TRBD1. V shed 1 base, J shed 5 bases, and the junction held 5 bases outside the gene matches. The CDR3 consists of 15 residues. Per the germline V gene, CDR1 is SGHNT and CDR2 is YENEEA. The CDR3 is CASSLGTGAHNEQFF. CDR3 nucleotide sequence: TGTGCCAGCAGCTTAGGAACAGGGGCCCACAATGAGCAGTTCTTC.

The rearrangement joins TRBV6-1 to TRBJ2-1; 8 bases are shared with TRBD2. CDR1 is MNHNS and CDR2 is SASEGT in the germline V gene. Trimming took 5 bases from V and 4 from J; bases not matched to a gene: 4. There are 14 residues in the CDR3. CDR3 protein: CASSTSGAYNEQFF. In nucleotides, the CDR3 is TGTGCCAGCAGTACTAGCGGAGCTTACAATGAGCAGTTCTTC.

Details on this clone: Compared with germline, one end of the junction differs, possibly owing to a read error. Here the CDR3 reads CASRLVGGETQYF. DNA for the CDR3: TGCGCCAGCAGGTTGGTGGGAGGGGAGACCCAGTACTTC. This chain uses TRBV5-1 with TRBJ2-5, with 7 bases identical to TRBD2. The CDR3 spans 13 residues. Germline CDR1 SGHRS, CDR2 YFSETQ. Together with reference TRBV5-1 and TRBJ2-5, the CDR3 gives the full variable domain: KAGVTQTPRYLIKTRGQQVTLSCSPISGHRSVSWYQQTPGQGLQFLFEYFSETQRNKGNFPGRFSGRQFSNSRSEMNVSTLELGDSALYLCASRLVGGETQYFGPGTRLLVL.

The V gene is TRBV5-1, the J gene TRBJ2-2, with TRBD2 as a possible D gene (5 bases). Looked up from germline, CDR1 is SGHRS and CDR2 is YFSETQ. V shed 1 base and J shed 3 bases, with 10 bases lying between them. The CDR3 runs 15 residues. The CDR3 region has the DNA TGCGCCAGCAGCTTGTATCTTAGCGACACCGGGGAGCTGTTTTTT. Its protein product is CASSLYLSDTGELFF.

In DNA, the CDR3 is TGTGCCAGCAGCGTAGATGGGGCAGCCTCAGGAAACACCATATATTTT. Protein: CASSVDGAASGNTIYF. The rearrangement uses TRBV9 and TRBJ1-3; maybe TRBD1 (5 bases). Germline loops: CDR1 SGDLS, CDR2 YYNGEE. The V end lost 0 bases, the J end lost 4 bases, and 14 bases lay between the germline ends. The CDR3 spans 16 residues.

The chain joins TRBV2 to TRBJ2-1; 8 positions agree with TRBD2. The CDR3 sequence is 14 residues long. Germline CDR1 SNHLY, CDR2 FYNNEI. V was pared by 9 bases and J by 0 bases, with 4 bases of the junction left unmatched. CDR3 DNA: TGTGCCAGGAGCGGGGGAAGCTCCTACAATGAGCAGTTCTTC. It yields the protein CARSGGSSYNEQFF.

This clone was seen more than once but under ten times. The chain couples TRBV5-5 to TRBJ1-5; D gene ambiguous. The V end lost 4 bases, the J end lost 0 bases, and 11 bases lay between the germline ends. This CDR3 comprises 15 residues. Per the germline V gene, CDR1 is SGHKS and CDR2 is YYEKEE (reference sequence). CDR3 bases: TGTGCCAGCAGCCGGGAGCTCTATAGCAATCAGCCCCAGCATTTT. Translated, it gives CASSRELYSNQPQHF.

This chain uses TRBV5-1 with TRBJ1-1; 7 bases fit TRBD1. V lost 1 base to trimming and J lost 0 bases; unmatched junction nucleotides: 6. From germline, CDR1 is SGHRS and CDR2 YFSETQ. The CDR3 runs 16 residues. In DNA form, the CDR3 reads TGCGCCAGCAGCTTGCTGGCAGGGGGACTGAACACTGAAGCTTTCTTT. Translated: CASSLLAGGLNTEAFF.

CDR3 amino acids: CASSPIVWTGHEETQYF. CDR3 coding DNA: TGTGCCAGCTCACCGATCGTTTGGACAGGGCATGAAGAGACCCAGTACTTC. The V and J genes are TRBV18 and TRBJ2-5; 8 bases match TRBD1. The trim removed 3 bases at V and 3 bases at J, leaving 12 bases unmatched. CDR3 size: 17 residues. Germline CDR1 and CDR2: KGHSH and LQKENI.

The rearrangement links TRBV6-5 to TRBJ1-3; maybe TRBD1 (5 bases). V dropped 5 bases and J dropped 4 bases, with 15 bases sitting between them. Germline V gene data show CDR1 as MNHEY and CDR2 as SVGAGI. The CDR3 extends over 15 amino acids. DNA for the CDR3: TGTGCCAGCAGTCTCACCCGGACAACGGGAAACACCATATATTTT. Translating gives CASSLTRTTGNTIYF.

The rearrangement uses TRBV27 and TRBJ1-5; TRBD1 might be the D (5 bases). The V and J ends lost 0 bases and 9 bases respectively, with 18 bases between them. The CDR3 has 16 amino acids. The germline CDR1 and CDR2 sequences are MNHEY and SMNVEV (reference sequence). The CDR3 region is CASSLSVGGGVGPQHF. CDR3 nucleotides: TGTGCCAGCAGTTTATCAGTGGGGGGAGGAGTGGGGCCCCAGCATTTT.

The V call is TRBV4-2, the J call TRBJ1-2; TRBD1 matches 9 bases. Germline V gene data show CDR1 as LGHNA and CDR2 as YNFKEQ. The V segment lost 4 bases and the J segment 6 bases; nucleotides outside the gene matches: 9. The CDR3 is made up of 15 amino acids. The CDR3 is CASSRGDRELDGYTF. The CDR3 DNA sequence: TGTGCCAGCAGCCGAGGGGACAGGGAATTAGATGGCTACACCTTC.

The rearrangement joins TRBV11-2 to TRBJ2-5; a possible D gene is TRBD2 (6 bases). Germline loops: CDR1 SGHAT, CDR2 FQNNGV. The CDR3 extends over 15 amino acids. Trimming stripped 7 bases from V and 4 bases from J, with 19 bases between. The CDR3, as DNA: TGTGCCAGCACGCTTGCCCCCGGGAGCGTAGAGACCCAGTACTTC. Amino acids: CASTLAPGSVETQYF.

This chain connects TRBV21-1 to TRBJ2-1; the DNA was not used to check the table's D call, TRBD2. TRBV21-1 is a documented pseudogene. This CDR3 is built from 16 residues. CDR3 nucleotides: TGTGCCAGCACACCCAGGGGACTAGCTGTATTGGGGGAGCAGTTCTTC. Translated, it gives CASTPRGLAVLGEQFF.

The chain recombines TRBV2 with TRBJ2-3, with 11 bases identical to TRBD2. The CDR3 is 16 residues long. Unmatched junction bases numbered 13, after V lost 5 bases and J lost 9 bases. CDR1 SNHLY and CDR2 FYNNEI come from the germline V gene. CDR3 nucleotide sequence: TGTGCCAGCAGTCGAAGGGAACTAGCGGGGGCAGGGACGCAGTATTTT. It translates to CASSRRELAGAGTQYF.

This chain uses TRBV30 with TRBJ1-6, with 7 bases lining up with TRBD1. V lost 1 base, J lost 6 bases, and 3 bases stayed unmatched. This CDR3 is 14 amino acids long. Germline lookup yields CDR1 GTSNPN and CDR2 SVGIG (reference sequence). The CDR3 spells CAWSDGTVNSPLHF. CDR3 in DNA: TGTGCCTGGAGTGATGGGACAGTTAATTCACCCCTCCACTTT.

This chain joins TRBV5-1 and TRBJ2-3, with TRBD2 matching over 13 bases. V lost 7 bases to trimming and J lost 0 bases; unmatched junction nucleotides: 8. The CDR3 sequence is 17 residues long. Germline CDR1 SGHRS, CDR2 YFSETQ. CDR3 sequence: CASSRTSGSTSTDTQYF. CDR3 nucleotides: TGCGCCAGCTCGCGGACTAGCGGGAGCACTAGCACAGATACGCAGTATTTT.

This clone has more than one count but fewer than ten. The chain employs TRBV6-5 and TRBJ2-5; TRBD2 might be the D (7 bases). Trimming took off 6 bases at V and 5 bases at J, with 13 bases between the two ends. The germline V gene encodes CDR1 MNHEY and CDR2 SVGAGI. The CDR3 spans 13 residues. For the CDR3, the DNA is TGTGCCAGCAGGGGGGCGGGGGAGGAGACCCAGTACTTC. Its protein product is CASRGAGEETQYF.